The rows below give T cell receptor beta chains drawn from one sample of a study of human T cells and chemical hapten exposure. TCRdb re-called the RACE reads through MiXCR, storing one row per CDR3 protein. The sample has tens of thousands of distinct CDR3 sequences, approximately 10% seen once. Specimen: whole blood, collected in connection with sensitization to the hapten diphenylcyclopropenone (DPC). The receptors originated from a middle-aged man with alopecia areata. Some clones in this sample may be carry-over from other donors' samples. Each CDR3 is given with its conserved first and last residue. The D gene is left open where the match is weak. A row's size may be missing; if present it is once, few, many or a size class.

clone size: few; J gene: TRBJ2-1; V gene: TRBV5-5; D gene: TRBD2; CDR3 DNA: TGTGCCAGCAGCTTGGGTCTAGCGGGGAACCGGGAGCAGTTCTTC; CDR3 protein: CASSLGLAGNREQFF
clone size: many; J gene: TRBJ1-5; V gene: TRBV18; D gene: .; CDR3 DNA: TGTGCCAGCTCGGGGGGAAGAAGCAGCGGCAATCAGCCCCAGCATTTT; CDR3 protein: CASSGGRSSGNQPQHF
clone size: few; J gene: TRBJ2-1; V gene: TRBV4-3; D gene: .; CDR3 DNA: TGCGCCAGCAGCCAAGTCGGTTTCAATGAGCAGTTCTTC; CDR3 protein: CASSQVGFNEQFF
clone size: .; J gene: TRBJ2-2; V gene: TRBV7-2; D gene: TRBD2; CDR3 DNA: TGTGCCAGCAGCTTACTAGCGGGAGTAGTCGGGGGGGAGCTGTTTTTT; CDR3 protein: CASSLLAGVVGGELFF
clone size: .; J gene: TRBJ2-6; V gene: TRBV6-5; D gene: .; CDR3 DNA: TGTGCCACCAAGCCTGGGGCCAACGTCCTGACTTTC; CDR3 protein: CATKPGANVLTF
clone size: many; J gene: TRBJ2-4; V gene: TRBV7-8; D gene: TRBD2; CDR3 DNA: TGTGCCAGCAGCTTAGGCCGGGGCCTCAGCGGGGAGGGGCTAGCCAAAAACATTCAGTACTTC; CDR3 protein: CASSLGRGLSGEGLAKNIQYF
clone size: .; J gene: TRBJ2-3; V gene: TRBV29-1; D gene: TRBD2; CDR3 DNA: TGCAGCGTGAGGGAGGGCGGGGCAGATACGCAGTATTTT; CDR3 protein: CSVREGGADTQYF
clone size: .; J gene: TRBJ2-5; V gene: TRBV19; D gene: .; CDR3 DNA: TGTGCCAGTAGTGGGGGACTTCCGCAAGAGACCCAGTACTTC; CDR3 protein: CASSGGLPQETQYF
clone size: few; J gene: TRBJ2-1; V gene: TRBV20-1; D gene: .; CDR3 DNA: TGCAGTGCAAACCGGGTCCAAGTCTACAATGAGCAGTTCTTC; CDR3 protein: CSANRVQVYNEQFF
clone size: few; J gene: TRBJ2-2; V gene: TRBV30; D gene: .; CDR3 DNA: TGTGCCTGGAGTGGCTCGGTGATATACACCGGGGAGCTGTTTTTT; CDR3 protein: CAWSGSVIYTGELFF
clone size: .; J gene: TRBJ2-3; V gene: TRBV7-6; D gene: TRBD2; CDR3 DNA: TGTGCCAGTGGGAGGGCTCTGACAGATACGCAGTATTTT; CDR3 protein: CASGRALTDTQYF
clone size: few; J gene: TRBJ2-2; V gene: TRBV20-1; D gene: .; CDR3 DNA: TGCAGTGCTCAAATGGCAGGACGGGGCACCGGGGAGCTGTTTTTT; CDR3 protein: CSAQMAGRGTGELFF
clone size: few; J gene: TRBJ1-4; V gene: TRBV7-2; D gene: .; CDR3 DNA: TGTGCCAGCCCGTCACCGTTACTACGGAGGACAGAAAAACTGTTTTTT; CDR3 protein: CASPSPLLRRTEKLFF
clone size: few; J gene: TRBJ2-3; V gene: TRBV29-1; D gene: TRBD1; CDR3 DNA: TGCAGCGCCATAAGAGGGACAGGGCCAGATACGCAGTATTTT; CDR3 protein: CSAIRGTGPDTQYF
clone size: few; J gene: TRBJ2-6; V gene: TRBV11-3; D gene: .; CDR3 DNA: TGTGCCAGCAGCTCACAGGTCCGGGGGGCCAACGTCCTGACTTTC; CDR3 protein: CASSSQVRGANVLTF
clone size: .; J gene: TRBJ2-1; V gene: TRBV10-3; D gene: .; CDR3 DNA: TGTGCCATCAAGTCAGAGAATCTACTAGCCGTAAATGAGCAGTTCTTC; CDR3 protein: CAIKSENLLAVNEQFF